These T cell receptor beta chains were read from a single sample in a study of CD8 T cells in Susac syndrome. TCRdb reprocessed the immunoSEQ multiplex PCR reads with MiXCR, giving one entry per CDR3 protein. The table shows nearly 110,000 distinct CDR3 sequences, with approximately 94% occurring only once. The sequenced sample was CD8+ T cells from PBMCs. These receptors all come from a human donor with Susac syndrome. The CDR3 runs from the conserved cysteine through the conserved F or W. Each record gives: clone size, D gene, J gene, CDR3 length, V gene, CDR3 protein, CDR3 DNA. A D gene is named only where the DNA matches it firmly. The size field is filled for only some rows; it gives once, few, many or a size class.

size: NA; D: TRBD1; J: TRBJ2-5; length: 17; V: TRBV5-6; CDR3: CASSSSGTGVWGETQYF; DNA: TGTGCCAGCAGCTCCTCCGGGACAGGGGTTTGGGGAGAGACCCAGTACTTC
size: NA; D: NA; J: TRBJ1-2; length: 13; V: TRBV7-2; CDR3: CASSLPGQNGYTF; DNA: TGTGCCAGCAGCTTACCCGGTCAGAATGGCTACACCTTC
size: NA; D: TRBD1; J: TRBJ2-7; length: 14; V: TRBV9; CDR3: CASSEGTGFYEQYF; DNA: TGTGCCAGCAGCGAGGGGACAGGGTTCTACGAGCAGTACTTC
size: NA; D: TRBD1; J: TRBJ1-2; length: 14; V: TRBV2; CDR3: CASSVPGQMKGYTF; DNA: TGTGCCAGCAGTGTCCCGGGACAGATGAAGGGCTACACCTTC
size: NA; D: NA; J: TRBJ1-1; length: 13; V: TRBV6-1; CDR3: CASSPGLGLAAFF; DNA: TGTGCCAGCAGTCCCGGACTGGGTCTCGCAGCTTTCTTT
size: NA; D: NA; J: TRBJ2-7; length: 16; V: TRBV5-8; CDR3: CASSSGRGLIYYEQYF; DNA: TGTGCCAGCAGCTCGGGGCGGGGTCTAATATACTACGAGCAGTACTTC
size: NA; D: NA; J: TRBJ1-2; length: 13; V: TRBV5-1; CDR3: CASSLDRSGGYTF; DNA: TGCGCCAGCAGCTTGGACAGGTCTGGGGGCTACACCTTC
size: once; D: NA; J: TRBJ2-7; length: 13; V: TRBV11-2; CDR3: CASSPRPSDEQYF; DNA: TGTGCCAGCAGCCCCCGGCCCAGCGACGAGCAGTACTTC
size: NA; D: NA; J: TRBJ2-3; length: 13; V: TRBV29-1; CDR3: CSVEGFGTDTQYF; DNA: TGCAGCGTTGAGGGTTTCGGCACAGATACGCAGTATTTT
size: NA; D: TRBD1; J: TRBJ2-5; length: 15; V: TRBV9; CDR3: CASTRTGGHQETQYF; DNA: TGTGCCAGCACCCGGACAGGGGGTCACCAAGAGACCCAGTACTTC
size: NA; D: TRBD1; J: TRBJ2-1; length: 13; V: TRBV18; CDR3: CASSYRGSNEQFF; DNA: TGTGCCAGCTCCTACAGGGGGTCCAATGAGCAGTTCTTC
size: once; D: TRBD2; J: TRBJ2-7; length: 15; V: TRBV12-3/TRBV12-4; CDR3: CASSIPGGLRHEQYF; DNA: TGTGCCAGCAGTATCCCTGGGGGACTACGACACGAGCAGTACTTC
size: NA; D: NA; J: TRBJ2-7; length: 15; V: TRBV6-2/TRBV6-3; CDR3: CASSYSGRTAYEQYF; DNA: TGTGCCAGCAGTTACTCGGGCAGGACCGCCTACGAGCAGTACTTC
size: NA; D: NA; J: TRBJ2-3; length: 17; V: TRBV4-3; CDR3: CASSQDDGGSSTDTQYF; DNA: TGCGCCAGCAGCCAAGATGATGGGGGGTCCAGCACAGATACGCAGTATTTT
size: NA; D: NA; J: TRBJ2-7; length: 14; V: TRBV18; CDR3: CASSPGERAYEQYF; DNA: TGTGCCAGCTCACCAGGGGAAAGGGCATACGAGCAGTACTTC
size: NA; D: TRBD1; J: TRBJ2-5; length: 14; V: TRBV7-9; CDR3: CASATGDLQETQYF; DNA: TGTGCCAGCGCGACAGGGGACCTCCAAGAGACCCAGTACTTC
size: NA; D: TRBD1; J: TRBJ2-7; length: 13; V: TRBV10-2; CDR3: CASLRDRTYEQYF; DNA: TGCGCCAGCCTAAGGGACAGAACCTACGAGCAGTACTTC
size: NA; D: NA; J: TRBJ2-5; length: 14; V: TRBV27; CDR3: CASSPSGIEETQYF; DNA: TGTGCCAGCAGCCCTTCCGGGATCGAAGAGACCCAGTACTTC
size: once; D: NA; J: TRBJ2-5; length: 14; V: TRBV9; CDR3: CASSPGDRQETQYF; DNA: TGTGCCAGCAGCCCAGGAGACAGACAAGAGACCCAGTACTTC
size: NA; D: NA; J: TRBJ2-1; length: 13; V: TRBV9; CDR3: CASSGTPVNEQFF; DNA: TGTGCCAGCAGCGGGACTCCCGTCAATGAGCAGTTCTTC
size: NA; D: NA; J: TRBJ1-6; length: 11; V: TRBV9; CDR3: CASSSQGPLHF; DNA: TGTGCCAGCAGCTCGCAAGGGCCCCTCCACTTT
size: NA; D: NA; J: TRBJ1-5; length: 14; V: TRBV6-5; CDR3: CASSYSGGGQPQHF; DNA: TGTGCCAGCAGTTACAGTGGGGGCGGTCAGCCCCAGCATTTT
size: NA; D: NA; J: TRBJ2-3; length: 15; V: TRBV3-1; CDR3: CASSHRLDGTDTQYF; DNA: TGTGCCAGCAGCCACAGGCTTGATGGCACAGATACGCAGTATTTT
size: NA; D: NA; J: TRBJ2-1; length: 15; V: TRBV7-9; CDR3: CASSFSDSSYNEQFF; DNA: TGTGCCAGCAGCTTTTCGGACTCTTCCTACAATGAGCAGTTCTTC
size: NA; D: NA; J: TRBJ2-1; length: 16; V: TRBV6-1; CDR3: CASGAGAPVTYNEQFF; DNA: TGTGCCAGCGGGGCGGGGGCGCCTGTGACCTACAATGAGCAGTTCTTC
size: NA; D: NA; J: TRBJ2-1; length: 14; V: TRBV20-1; CDR3: CSARDREAYNEQFF; DNA: TGCAGTGCTAGAGACAGGGAAGCATACAATGAGCAGTTCTTC
size: NA; D: NA; J: TRBJ2-7; length: 13; V: TRBV20-1; CDR3: CSARSGLNYEQYF; DNA: TGCAGTGCTAGATCGGGACTGAATTACGAGCAGTACTTC
size: NA; D: NA; J: TRBJ2-3; length: 12; V: TRBV29-1; CDR3: CSVSLITDTQYF; DNA: TGCAGCGTTAGCTTGATCACAGATACGCAGTATTTT
size: NA; D: NA; J: TRBJ2-1; length: 18; V: TRBV9; CDR3: CASSREGRGDSSYNEQFF; DNA: TGTGCCAGCAGCCGAGAGGGCCGCGGGGACAGCTCCTACAATGAGCAGTTCTTC
size: NA; D: NA; J: TRBJ2-1; length: 15; V: TRBV6-2/TRBV6-3; CDR3: CASSWVSSSYNEQFF; DNA: TGTGCCAGCAGTTGGGTGTCTTCCTCCTACAATGAGCAGTTCTTC
size: NA; D: NA; J: TRBJ2-3; length: 14; V: TRBV7-6; CDR3: CASSLVASTDTQYF; DNA: TGTGCCAGCAGCTTAGTGGCTAGCACAGATACGCAGTATTTT
size: once; D: NA; J: TRBJ2-7; length: 12; V: TRBV11-2; CDR3: CASSLTTMEGDF; DNA: TGTGCCAGCAGCTTAACTACGATGGAAGGGGACTTC
size: NA; D: TRBD1; J: TRBJ1-1; length: 14; V: TRBV3-1; CDR3: CASSHTGQYTEAFF; DNA: TGTGCCAGCAGCCACACGGGACAGTACACTGAAGCTTTCTTT
size: NA; D: NA; J: TRBJ1-2; length: 13; V: TRBV19; CDR3: CASSPPDPGDYTF; DNA: TGTGCCAGTAGCCCCCCGGATCCCGGGGACTACACCTTC
size: NA; D: NA; J: TRBJ2-3; length: 13; V: TRBV7-8; CDR3: CASSAISTDTQYF; DNA: TGTGCCAGCAGCGCCATCTCCACAGATACGCAGTATTTT
size: NA; D: TRBD1; J: TRBJ2-7; length: 16; V: TRBV12-5; CDR3: CASGFSVGQGAGEQYF; DNA: TGTGCTAGTGGTTTCTCCGTGGGACAGGGGGCTGGCGAGCAGTACTTC
size: once; D: TRBD1; J: TRBJ2-7; length: 14; V: TRBV20-1; CDR3: CSARGRDRVYEQYF; DNA: TGCAGTGCTAGAGGTCGGGACAGGGTTTACGAGCAGTACTTC
size: NA; D: TRBD2; J: TRBJ2-6; length: 18; V: TRBV9; CDR3: CASSVVAGAGSGANVLTF; DNA: TGTGCCAGCAGCGTTGTAGCGGGGGCCGGCTCTGGGGCCAACGTCCTGACTTTC